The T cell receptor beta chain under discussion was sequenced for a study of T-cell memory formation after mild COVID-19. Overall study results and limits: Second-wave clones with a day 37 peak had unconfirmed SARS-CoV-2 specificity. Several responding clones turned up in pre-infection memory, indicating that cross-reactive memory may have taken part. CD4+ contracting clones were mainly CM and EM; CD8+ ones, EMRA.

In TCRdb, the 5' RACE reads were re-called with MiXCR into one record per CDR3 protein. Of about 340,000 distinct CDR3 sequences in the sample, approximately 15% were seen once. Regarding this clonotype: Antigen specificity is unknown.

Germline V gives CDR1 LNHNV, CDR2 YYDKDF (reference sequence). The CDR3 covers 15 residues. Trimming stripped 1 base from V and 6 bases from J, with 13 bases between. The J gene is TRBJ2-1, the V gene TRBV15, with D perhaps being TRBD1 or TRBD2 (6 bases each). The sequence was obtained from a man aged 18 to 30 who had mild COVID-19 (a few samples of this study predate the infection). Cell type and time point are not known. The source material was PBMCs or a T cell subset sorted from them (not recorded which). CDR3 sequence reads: CATSRGGGGPNEQFF. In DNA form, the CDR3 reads TGTGCCACCAGCAGAGGAGGTGGGGGGCCCAATGAGCAGTTCTTC.